The 4 T cell receptor beta chains below were found in one sample sequenced in a study of cytomegalovirus exposure and HLA in healthy donors. PCR primers comprised 60 Vbeta and 13 Jbeta primers. This table comes from immunoSEQ multiplex PCR, and its TCRdb copy is limited to in-frame clones, with some not included. This sample yields 150,000 to 200,000 clones, of which around 80% are seen a single time; under 9% belongs to the top ten. Source material: PBMCs. These receptors originate from a woman between 35 and 50 years old in good health and CMV-seropositive.

The chain employs TRBV28 and TRBJ2-1, with 8 positions matching TRBD1. Germline V gene sequence: CDR1 MDHEN, CDR2 SYDVKM. The CDR3 spans 10 residues. Trimming removed 5 bases from V and 12 bases from J; junction bases left unmatched: 0. The CDR3 nucleotides read TGTGCCAGCAGTGACAGGGGGCAGTTCTTC. Encoded protein: CASSDRGQFF.

The rearrangement joins TRBV5-4 to TRBJ1-2; 8 bases line up with TRBD1. V was clipped by 4 bases and J by 3 bases; unmatched bases: 5. There are 14 residues in the CDR3. CDR1 and CDR2 (germline): SGHNT, YYREEE (reference sequence). The CDR3 bases are TGTGCCAGCAGCCCATTGACAGGGGACTATGGCTACACCTTC. This gives the protein CASSPLTGDYGYTF.

This chain links TRBV11-2 with TRBJ2-7; perhaps TRBD1 as D (5 bases). There are 17 residues in the CDR3. Germline loops: CDR1 SGHAT, CDR2 FQNNGV. The germline V and J ends were trimmed by 0 bases and 3 bases, with 18 bases remaining between them. The CDR3 nucleotides are TGTGCCAGCAGCTTAGATTCCTTCTCCGCACAGGTCTACGAGCAGTACTTC. It is translated as CASSLDSFSAQVYEQYF.

The chain combines TRBV7-2 with TRBJ1-2; 11 nucleotides line up with TRBD1. Germline V lookup: CDR1 SGHTA, CDR2 FQGNSA. CDR3 length: 16 residues. V shed 5 bases and J 5 bases; nucleotides not matched to a gene: 10. CDR3 sequence (DNA): TGTGCCAGCAGCGCCACTAGGGACAGGGGGAATTATGGCTACACCTTC. Its protein product is CASSATRDRGNYGYTF.